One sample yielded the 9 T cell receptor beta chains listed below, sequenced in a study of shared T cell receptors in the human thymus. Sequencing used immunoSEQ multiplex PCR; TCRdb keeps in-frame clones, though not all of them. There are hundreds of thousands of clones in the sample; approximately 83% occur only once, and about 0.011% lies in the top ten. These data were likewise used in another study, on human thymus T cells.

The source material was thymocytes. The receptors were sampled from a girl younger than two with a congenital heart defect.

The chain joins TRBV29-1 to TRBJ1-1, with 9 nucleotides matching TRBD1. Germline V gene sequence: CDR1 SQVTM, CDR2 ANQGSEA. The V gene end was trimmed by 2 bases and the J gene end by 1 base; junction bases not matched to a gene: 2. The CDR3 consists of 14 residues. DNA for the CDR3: TGCAGCGTTGAAACAGGGGGCCGGAACACTGAAGCTTTCTTT. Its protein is CSVETGGRNTEAFF.

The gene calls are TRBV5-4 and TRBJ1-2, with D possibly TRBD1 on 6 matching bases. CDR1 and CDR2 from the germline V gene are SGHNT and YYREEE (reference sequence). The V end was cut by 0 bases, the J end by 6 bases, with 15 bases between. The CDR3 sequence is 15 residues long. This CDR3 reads CASSLAGGRLDGYTF. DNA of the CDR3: TGTGCCAGCAGCTTGGCCGGGGGGCGTTTGGATGGCTACACCTTC.

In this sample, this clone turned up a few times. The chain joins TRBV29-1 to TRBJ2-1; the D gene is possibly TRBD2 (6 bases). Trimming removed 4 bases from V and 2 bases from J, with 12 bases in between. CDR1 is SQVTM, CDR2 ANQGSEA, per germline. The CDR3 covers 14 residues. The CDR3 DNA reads TGCAGCGTTGTATTCGGGGGAGCCTACAATGAGCAGTTCTTC. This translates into CSVVFGGAYNEQFF.

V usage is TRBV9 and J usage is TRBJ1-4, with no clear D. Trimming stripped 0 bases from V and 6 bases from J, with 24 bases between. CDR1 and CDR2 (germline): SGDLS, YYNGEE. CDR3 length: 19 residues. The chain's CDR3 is CASSVGVGYASGVHEKLFF. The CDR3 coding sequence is TGTGCCAGCAGCGTAGGGGTAGGTTACGCATCCGGAGTGCATGAAAAACTGTTTTTT.

The DNA of the CDR3 is TGTGCCAGCAGCGCTGACAGGGTGCCTTGGTACGAGCAGTACTTC. Translation gives CASSADRVPWYEQYF. The chain has TRBV6-1 and TRBJ2-7, with 7 bases aligning to TRBD1. This CDR3 is built from 15 residues. V shed 6 bases and J 4 bases; nucleotides not matched to a gene: 12. From germline, CDR1 is MNHNS and CDR2 SASEGT.

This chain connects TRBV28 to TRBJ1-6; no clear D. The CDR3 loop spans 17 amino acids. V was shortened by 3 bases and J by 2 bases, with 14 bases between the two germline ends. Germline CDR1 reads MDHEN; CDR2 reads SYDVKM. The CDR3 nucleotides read TGTGCCAGCAGTTTCTTTTTGTCGGGAACCTATAATTCACCCCTCCACTTT. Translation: CASSFFLSGTYNSPLHF.

CDR3 residues: CASSGQGTIYGYTF. CDR3 bases: TGTGCCAGCAGCGGACAGGGAACAATCTATGGCTACACCTTC. The rearrangement uses TRBV6-1 and TRBJ1-2, with 8 positions matching TRBD1. V trimming: 6 bases; J trimming: 4 bases; junction bases outside the gene matches: 7. Per the germline V gene, CDR1 is MNHNS and CDR2 is SASEGT. The length of the CDR3 is 14 residues.

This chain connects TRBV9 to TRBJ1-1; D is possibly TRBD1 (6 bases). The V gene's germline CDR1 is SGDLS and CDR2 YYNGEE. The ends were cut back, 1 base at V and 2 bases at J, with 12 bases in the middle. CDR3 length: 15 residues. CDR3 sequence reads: CASSVPTGPNTEAFF. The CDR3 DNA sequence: TGTGCCAGCAGCGTACCTACAGGGCCTAACACTGAAGCTTTCTTT.

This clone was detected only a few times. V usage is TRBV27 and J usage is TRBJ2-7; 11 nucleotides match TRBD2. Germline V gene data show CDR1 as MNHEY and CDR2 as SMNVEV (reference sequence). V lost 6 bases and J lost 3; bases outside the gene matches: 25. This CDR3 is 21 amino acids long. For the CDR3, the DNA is TGTGCCAGCAGCCCACTAATCGGGGGCGGGACTAGCGGCACCGTAATCTACGAGCAGTACTTC. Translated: CASSPLIGGGTSGTVIYEQYF.